The 27 T cell receptor beta chains below all came from one sample that was sequenced in a study of early T cells in non-severe SARS-CoV-2 infection. TCRdb fed the 5' RACE reads into MiXCR, producing one record per CDR3 protein. Of about 33,000 distinct CDR3 sequences listed, approximately 5% are singletons. Specimen: whole blood. The source of these receptors is an adult who was a healthcare worker with PCR-confirmed SARS-CoV-2 infection or an uninfected control (not recorded which).

This clonotype was seen repeatedly, ten times or more. This chain links TRBV7-8 with TRBJ2-5, with D maybe TRBD2 (7 bases). With 5 bases removed from V and 4 bases from J, the gap between germline ends came to 17 bases. Germline lookup yields CDR1 SGHVS and CDR2 FQNEAQ. The CDR3 is 15 amino acids. The CDR3 DNA is TGTGCCAGCAGCCTTTGGGGGGGCTTCCCAGAGACCCAGTACTTC. Translating it yields CASSLWGGFPETQYF.

This clonotype showed up many times. The rearrangement uses TRBV12-3 or TRBV12-4 and TRBJ1-1; D is undetermined. The CDR3 length is 12 residues. V shed 2 bases and J shed 7 bases, with 8 bases lying between them. In DNA form, the CDR3 reads TGTGCCAGCAGTTTACGAGATCTTGAAGCTTTCTTT. Its translation is CASSLRDLEAFF.

This clonotype came up a few times. The chain joins TRBV7-8 to TRBJ2-5, with a weak D call TRBD1 (5 bases). Trimming pared 3 bases from V and 3 bases from J, leaving 14 bases between. Germline V lookup: CDR1 SGHVS, CDR2 FQNEAQ. The CDR3 length is 15 residues. The CDR3 coding sequence is TGTGCCAGCAGCTTCCGCGCGGCGACAGAAGAGACCCAGTACTTC. Its translation: CASSFRAATEETQYF.

The chain employs TRBV5-1 and TRBJ1-6; D possibly corresponds to TRBD1 (6 bases). Trimming pared 2 bases from V and 7 bases from J, leaving 13 bases between. The CDR3 loop spans 15 amino acids. Per germline, CDR1 SGHRS and CDR2 YFSETQ. CDR3: CASSLRTDSNSPLHF. The CDR3 DNA sequence: TGCGCCAGCAGCTTAAGGACAGACTCAAATTCACCCCTCCACTTT.

This clonotype was seen repeatedly, ten times or more. The genes are TRBV27 and TRBJ2-7; possibly TRBD2 for D (5 bases). V lost 5 bases to trimming and J lost 3 bases, with 5 bases between them. Germline V lookup: CDR1 MNHEY, CDR2 SMNVEV (reference sequence). This CDR3 is 11 amino acids long. CDR3 sequence reads: CASSRGYEQYF. CDR3 DNA: TGTGCCAGCAGTCGGGGCTACGAGCAGTACTTC.

Worth noting for this clonotype: A much larger clonotype is one base distant, so this may be a read error. Likely a read error: the CDR3 ends without its conserved phenylalanine or tryptophan. The chain joins TRBV20-1 to TRBJ2-7, with D possibly TRBD1 on 6 matching bases. Trimming took 5 bases from V and 5 from J, leaving 10 bases between them. Germline loops: CDR1 DFQATT, CDR2 SNEGSKA (reference sequence). This CDR3 region has 11 residues. This chain's CDR3 is CSAGGMNEQYS. In nucleotides, the CDR3 is TGCAGTGCTGGGGGCATGAACGAGCAGTACTCC.

The V call is TRBV6-2 or TRBV6-3, the J call TRBJ2-4; 7 nucleotides agree with TRBD1. With 8 bases clipped from V and 2 bases from J, the junction kept 6 bases outside the gene matches. Germline values: CDR1 MNHEY, CDR2 SVGEGT. The CDR3 sequence is 14 residues long. CDR3 protein: CASVQDRTKNIQYF. CDR3 coding DNA: TGTGCCAGCGTCCAGGACAGGACCAAAAACATTCAGTACTTC.

This clonotype was seen a few times. The V call is TRBV6-5, the J call TRBJ2-7, with 7 bases fitting TRBD1. J lost 4 bases, V lost 2 bases, and 5 bases had no gene match. Germline V gene lookup returns CDR1 MNHEY and CDR2 SVGAGI. This CDR3 has 14 amino acids. Here the CDR3 reads CASSYANRGYEQYF. In DNA, the CDR3 is TGTGCCAGCAGTTACGCAAACAGGGGATACGAGCAGTACTTC.

This clonotype was found a few times. Here the CDR3 reads CASSPGAREQYF. The CDR3 DNA reads TGTGCCAGCAGCCCCGGAGCTCGCGAGCAGTACTTC. V is TRBV7-2 and J is TRBJ2-7; no definite D call. The CDR3 is 12 residues long. Germline V CDR1 and CDR2: SGHTA, FQGNSA. The ends were cut back, 5 bases at V and 6 bases at J, with 11 bases in the middle.

At least ten counts were recorded for this clonotype. The CDR3 DNA sequence: TGTGCCAGCTCACCGGCAGGGGGGCATCAGCCCCAGCATTTT. Translated, it gives CASSPAGGHQPQHF. The chain links TRBV18 to TRBJ1-5, with TRBD1 matching over 7 bases. The CDR3 length is 14 residues. V lost 3 bases to trimming and J lost 5 bases; unmatched junction nucleotides: 4. Per the germline V gene, CDR1 is KGHSH and CDR2 is LQKENI.

At least ten counts were recorded for this clonotype. V and J are TRBV11-1 and TRBJ2-7; D may be TRBD1 (6 bases). V lost 1 base and J 2 bases, leaving 12 bases between the germline ends. Germline V gene data show CDR1 as SGHAT and CDR2 as FQDESV (reference sequence). The CDR3 extends over 15 amino acids. CDR3 loop: CASSLESGAPYEQYF. The DNA of the CDR3 is TGTGCCAGCAGCTTAGAATCAGGGGCCCCCTACGAGCAGTACTTC.

Only a few counts were recorded for this clonotype. This sequence joins TRBV19 and TRBJ2-7; D not certain. Trimming left V 4 bases short and J 3 bases short, with 7 bases between. This CDR3 has 12 amino acids. Germline V CDR1 and CDR2: LNHDA, SQIVND (reference sequence). CDR3 residues: CASSNLHYEQYF. In DNA form, the CDR3 reads TGTGCCAGTAGTAACCTCCACTACGAGCAGTACTTC.

V is TRBV11-2 and J is TRBJ2-3, with 9 bases lining up with TRBD2. The CDR3 runs to 17 residues. J lost 3 bases, V lost 0 bases, and 7 bases had no gene match. Germline assignment: CDR1 SGHAT and CDR2 FQNNGV. The CDR3, as DNA: TGTGCCAGCAGCTTAGATCTAGCGGGGTTGAGAACAGATACGCAGTATTTT. Translated: CASSLDLAGLRTDTQYF.

In its sample, this clonotype was seen many times. The chain carries TRBV11-2 and TRBJ1-4; 7 nucleotides align to TRBD1. The CDR3 spans 13 residues. V lost 5 bases to trimming and J lost 7 bases; unmatched junction nucleotides: 4. Germline CDR1 SGHAT, CDR2 FQNNGV. The CDR3 sequence is CASSLGDSEKLFF. CDR3 bases: TGTGCCAGCAGCCTGGGGGACAGTGAAAAACTGTTTTTT. Full variable domain (missing parts from reference TRBV11-2 and TRBJ1-4): EAGVAQSPRYKIIEKRQSVAFWCNPISGHATLYWYQQILGQGPKLLIQFQNNGVVDDSQLPKDRFSAERLKGVDSTLKIQPAKLEDSAVYLCASSLGDSEKLFFGSGTQLSVL.

The chain recombines TRBV20-1 with TRBJ2-5, with no clear D. V gave up 6 bases and J gave up 1 base, with 15 bases separating them. Germline loops: CDR1 DFQATT, CDR2 SNEGSKA (reference sequence). The CDR3 has 14 residues. CDR3 DNA sequence: TGCAGTGCCCCTCTGCGGCTCGGCCAAGAGACCCAGTACTTC. Protein sequence: CSAPLRLGQETQYF.

This clonotype was counted ten times or more. The V call is TRBV10-3, the J call TRBJ1-1; the match to TRBD1 covers 7 bases. J gave up 1 base and V 0 bases, and 5 bases lay outside the gene matches. Germline values: CDR1 ENHRY, CDR2 SYGVKD. The CDR3 has 16 residues. Here the CDR3 reads CAISESGRGPNTEAFF. As DNA, the CDR3 is TGTGCCATCAGTGAGTCGGGGAGGGGGCCGAACACTGAAGCTTTCTTT.

Ten or more counts support this clonotype. V gene TRBV19 combines with J gene TRBJ2-7; D not certain. The V gene's germline CDR1 is LNHDA and CDR2 SQIVND (reference sequence). The V end was cut by 1 base, the J end by 3 bases, with 7 bases between. The CDR3 has 13 residues. This CDR3 reads CASSIAGNYEQYF. In nucleotides, the CDR3 is TGTGCCAGTAGTATAGCTGGAAACTACGAGCAGTACTTC.

This chain joins TRBV13 and TRBJ2-4; no reliable D call. The V gene's germline CDR1 is PRHDT and CDR2 FYEKMQ (reference sequence). The V end lost 0 bases, the J end lost 5 bases, and 2 bases lay between the germline ends. CDR3 length: 12 amino acids. DNA for the CDR3: TGTGCCAGCAGCTTAGGAGAAAACATTCAGTACTTC. Its translation is CASSLGENIQYF.

The chain recombines TRBV7-2 with TRBJ2-1; D possibly corresponds to TRBD2 (5 bases). The CDR3 sequence is 15 residues long. The germline CDR1 and CDR2 sequences are SGHTA and FQGNSA. V was trimmed by 3 bases and J by 7 bases, leaving 16 bases between them. In DNA, the CDR3 is TGTGCCAGCAGCTTGAATCCGGGGTATGGTAATGAGCAGTTCTTC. Translating gives CASSLNPGYGNEQFF.

This rearrangement joins TRBV3-1 to TRBJ2-6; D unresolved. CDR1 and CDR2 (germline): LGHDT, YNNKEL (reference sequence). The CDR3 extends over 15 amino acids. Trimming stripped 1 base from V and 1 base from J, with 5 bases between. CDR3 region: CASSQAISGANVLTF. DNA for the CDR3: TGTGCCAGCAGCCAAGCTATATCTGGGGCCAACGTCCTGACTTTC.

This clonotype is labeled medium-sized. The V gene is TRBV16, the J gene TRBJ2-1; D uncertain. CDR1 is KGHSY, CDR2 FQNENV, per germline. The CDR3 totals 11 residues. V lost 4 bases and J lost 8, with 6 bases in between. CDR3 sequence reads: CASSPRDEQFF. The CDR3 coding sequence is TGTGCCAGCAGCCCTAGAGATGAGCAGTTCTTC. The variable domain in full, completed from reference TRBV16 and TRBJ2-1, reads GEEVAQTPKHLVRGEGQKAKLYCAPIKGHSYVFWYQQVLKNEFKFLISFQNENVFDETGMPKERFSAKCLPNSPCSLEIQATKLEDSAVYFCASSPRDEQFFGPGTRLTVL.

This clonotype was picked up many times. The rearrangement uses TRBV7-6 and TRBJ1-1, with D tentatively TRBD1 (5 bases). Trimming took 5 bases from V and 7 from J, leaving 11 bases between them. In germline, CDR1 is SGHVS, CDR2 FNYEAQ. The CDR3 has 12 residues. The CDR3 spells CASSPGTGEAFF. CDR3 in DNA: TGTGCCAGCAGCCCCGGGACCGGTGAAGCTTTCTTT.

In its sample, this clonotype was seen a few times. This chain's CDR3 is CASSDRVLQETQYF. The CDR3 DNA is TGTGCCAGTAGCGACAGGGTGCTCCAAGAGACCCAGTACTTC. The chain recombines TRBV19 with TRBJ2-5; 7 bases map to TRBD1. V lost 6 bases, J lost 1 base, and 5 bases stayed unmatched. Germline V CDR1 and CDR2: LNHDA, SQIVND (reference sequence). CDR3 length: 14 residues.

This clonotype has only a few counts. The chain is built from TRBV24-1 and TRBJ2-1; 9 bases map to TRBD2. The CDR3 is made up of 16 amino acids. Trimming at V came to 1 base and at J to 7 bases, leaving 7 bases not matched to a gene. The germline CDR1 and CDR2 sequences are KGHDR and SFDVKD. The CDR3 reads CATSDFFSGGSNEQFF. The CDR3 DNA reads as TGTGCCACCAGTGATTTTTTCAGCGGGGGGTCAAATGAGCAGTTCTTC.

This clonotype was detected many times. V and J are TRBV20-1 and TRBJ1-1; D perhaps matches TRBD1 (6 bases). Germline values: CDR1 DFQATT, CDR2 SNEGSKA (reference sequence). With 3 bases removed from V and 1 base from J, the gap between germline ends came to 9 bases. The CDR3 sequence is 13 residues long. The CDR3 sequence is CSASGGRNTEAFF. CDR3 DNA sequence: TGCAGTGCTAGTGGGGGGCGGAACACTGAAGCTTTCTTT.

DNA for the CDR3: TGCAGCGTCGCCGAACCCCGCGCAGATACGCAGTATTTT. It specifies CSVAEPRADTQYF. This sequence joins TRBV29-1 and TRBJ2-3; D unclear. The ends were cut back, 6 bases at V and 4 bases at J, with 14 bases in the middle. This CDR3 is 13 amino acids long. Germline lookup yields CDR1 SQVTM and CDR2 ANQGSEA.

In its sample, this clonotype was seen many times. The chain couples TRBV28 to TRBJ1-6, with 8 positions matching TRBD1. CDR3 length: 15 residues. Germline V CDR1 and CDR2: MDHEN, SYDVKM. V shed 6 bases, J shed 5 bases, and the junction held 6 bases outside the gene matches. The CDR3 region has the DNA TGTGCCAGCAGCCGGAGGACAGGGAATAATTCACCCCTCCACTTT. This gives the protein CASSRRTGNNSPLHF.